A single sample is the source of the 26 T cell receptor beta chains below, sequenced in a study of blood T cells in healthy people across ages (dated by TCRdb to between 2014 and 2017). The method behind the library was 5' RACE. The instrument was an Illumina HiSeq 2500. The second PCR ran for roughly 7 to 12 cycles and used a J-beta primer mix along with a sample-barcoded 5' primer. TCRdb reprocessing: public reads trimmed at Q25 with fastp, clones called with MiXCR, in-frame beta chains kept. Each entry merges the rows of one CDR3 protein and shows their most common DNA and genes. This sample comprises about 1.8 million distinct CDR3 sequences, roughly 50% of them detected only once. Roughly 2.1% of the sample lies in the top ten. The sequencing sample was made of blood. Receptor source: a middle-aged woman in good health.

The V gene is TRBV7-2, the J gene TRBJ1-5, with a tentative D call TRBD1 (5 bases). Germline-derived CDR1 and CDR2 are SGHTA and FQGNSA. This CDR3 comprises 16 residues. V lost 1 base, J lost 3 bases, and 13 bases lay in between. The CDR3 DNA reads TGTGCCAGCAGCTTAGGGGCCGGGACTGCCAATCAGCCCCAGCATTTT. Translated: CASSLGAGTANQPQHF.

The chain joins TRBV9 to TRBJ1-1; no clear D. V lost 2 bases and J lost 5, with 13 bases in between. CDR1 is SGDLS, CDR2 YYNGEE, per germline. The CDR3 is made up of 14 amino acids. CDR3 amino acids: CASSVFALETEAFF. CDR3 sequence (DNA): TGTGCCAGCAGCGTTTTCGCCTTGGAGACTGAAGCTTTCTTT.

The rearrangement uses TRBV6-2 or TRBV6-3 and TRBJ2-7, with TRBD1 matching over 11 bases. The J call is doubtful: the DNA matches TRBJ2-4 better. This CDR3 contains 18 residues. Looked up from germline, CDR1 is MNHEY and CDR2 is SVGEGT. CDR3: CASSYGSGQGAAKNIQYF. As DNA, the CDR3 is TGTGCCAGCAGTTACGGTTCTGGACAGGGGGCGGCCAAAAACATTCAGTACTTC.

This clonotype has a handful of counts. The DNA for the CDR3 is TGTGCCAGCAGACTAAAGTTTAGCGGCATCTACGAGCAGTACTTC. Its translation is CASRLKFSGIYEQYF. The V call is TRBV7-2, the J call TRBJ2-4, with a weak D call TRBD2 (6 bases). The J call is in doubt because the DNA end fits TRBJ2-7 better. Germline assignment: CDR1 SGHTA and CDR2 FQGNSA. The length of the CDR3 is 15 residues.

The chain carries TRBV6-5 and TRBJ2-7; a possible D gene is TRBD2 (5 bases). Germline V gene data show CDR1 as MNHEY and CDR2 as SVGAGI. With 7 bases removed from V and 7 bases from J, the gap between germline ends came to 17 bases. CDR3 length: 13 residues. The CDR3 bases are TGTGCCAGCAACGAACAACCGGGAAATGAGCAGTACTTC. Translated, it gives CASNEQPGNEQYF.

This clonotype has a handful of counts. This sequence joins TRBV7-9 and TRBJ2-3; tentative D call: TRBD2 (7 bases). Germline values: CDR1 SEHNR, CDR2 FQNEAQ (reference sequence). The V end was cut by 1 base, the J end by 4 bases, with 15 bases between. The CDR3 totals 16 residues. Here the CDR3 DNA reads TGTGCCAGCAGCTTAGGGAAACAGGGAGGGGCAGATACGCAGTATTTT. Amino acid sequence: CASSLGKQGGADTQYF.

This clonotype was counted only a few times. The V and J genes are TRBV7-2 and TRBJ1-2; D unclear. The CDR3 totals 14 residues. The V end was cut by 4 bases, the J end by 4 bases, with 13 bases between. CDR1 and CDR2 from the germline V gene are SGHTA and FQGNSA. CDR3 sequence reads: CASSSEVIGYGYTF. The CDR3 DNA reads as TGTGCCAGCAGCTCGGAAGTAATCGGCTATGGCTACACCTTC.

J is TRBJ2-5 and V is TRBV29-1, with D maybe TRBD1 (5 bases). With 5 bases removed from V and 3 bases from J, the gap between germline ends came to 10 bases. The CDR3 loop spans 12 amino acids. The germline gives CDR1 SQVTM, CDR2 ANQGSEA. CDR3 DNA sequence: TGCAGCGTTAAGGGGTCGGAAGAGACCCAGTACTTC. Translated, it gives CSVKGSEETQYF.

V and J are TRBV7-9 and TRBJ2-3; 8 nucleotides agree with TRBD1. V lost 10 bases, J lost 1 base, and 10 bases stayed unmatched. From germline, CDR1 is SEHNR and CDR2 FQNEAQ (reference sequence). The CDR3 totals 15 residues. Here the CDR3 DNA reads TGTGCCACCGGGACAGGATTCCTGGGCACAGATACGCAGTATTTT. This gives the protein CATGTGFLGTDTQYF.

The V gene is TRBV5-1, the J gene TRBJ2-7; 9 bases are shared with TRBD1. Germline assignment: CDR1 SGHRS and CDR2 YFSETQ. The CDR3 runs to 15 residues. The V gene end was trimmed by 4 bases and the J gene end by 3 bases; junction bases not matched to a gene: 8. The chain's CDR3 is CASSAGTGFSYEQYF. Written as DNA, the CDR3 is TGCGCCAGCAGCGCGGGGACAGGGTTTAGCTACGAGCAGTACTTC.

The chain is built from TRBV18 and TRBJ2-7; 8 nucleotides agree with TRBD2. Germline CDR1 KGHSH, CDR2 LQKENI. The CDR3 totals 18 residues. Unmatched junction bases numbered 15, after V lost 3 bases and J lost 2 bases. In DNA, the CDR3 is TGTGCCAGCTCACCCCAAGGCGGGGGGTCCCAGAGGCCCTACGAGCAGTACTTC. Protein: CASSPQGGGSQRPYEQYF.

In its sample, this clonotype was seen a few times. This chain joins TRBV7-2 and TRBJ2-1, with D perhaps matching TRBD1 (5 bases). V was trimmed by 4 bases and J by 7 bases, leaving 17 bases between them. Per the germline V gene, CDR1 is SGHTA and CDR2 is FQGNSA. The CDR3 length is 15 residues. DNA of the CDR3: TGTGCCAGCAGCTCCCCTCGACTGGACAAGAATGAGCAGTTCTTC. Its protein product is CASSSPRLDKNEQFF. The full variable domain, completed using reference TRBV7-2 and TRBJ2-1, is GAGVSQSPSNKVTEKGKDVELRCDPISGHTALYWYRQSLGQGLEFLIYFQGNSAPDKSGLPSDRFSAERTGGSVSTLTIQRTQQEDSAVYLCASSSPRLDKNEQFFGPGTRLTVL.

The chain couples TRBV14 to TRBJ1-2; D is undetermined. This CDR3 contains 13 residues. V lost 1 base and J 8 bases, leaving 11 bases between the germline ends. Germline V gene lookup returns CDR1 SGHDN and CDR2 FVKESK. The CDR3 coding sequence is TGTGCCAGCAGCCAAGTAATTTATGTCGGCTACACCTTC. Its protein product is CASSQVIYVGYTF.

This rearrangement joins TRBV7-9 to TRBJ1-2, with 9 bases aligning to TRBD1. From germline, CDR1 is SEHNR and CDR2 FQNEAQ (reference sequence). The CDR3 covers 15 residues. Unmatched junction bases numbered 3, after V lost 2 bases and J lost 2 bases. The CDR3 loop is CASSLRDRENYGYTF. CDR3 sequence (DNA): TGTGCCAGCAGCTTAAGGGACAGGGAAAACTATGGCTACACCTTC.

This clonotype was seen a single time. CDR3 nucleotide sequence: TGTGCCAGCAGCTTCATGGGACAGGGTAAAGATGGCTACACCTTC. Translation gives CASSFMGQGKDGYTF. The chain employs TRBV11-2 and TRBJ1-2, with 9 bases matching TRBD1. This CDR3 has 15 residues. CDR1 is SGHAT and CDR2 is FQNNGV in the germline V gene. Losses at the gene ends were 3 bases for V and 6 bases for J; bases not matched to a gene: 8.

This clonotype came up a few times. The rearrangement uses TRBV12-3 or TRBV12-4 and TRBJ1-2, with D perhaps TRBD1 (6 bases). The CDR3 has 13 amino acids. V was trimmed by 6 bases and J by 3 bases, leaving 11 bases between them. DNA for the CDR3: TGTGCCAGCAGACCCCCAGGGGACTATGGCTACACCTTC. It specifies CASRPPGDYGYTF.

The chain joins TRBV20-1 to TRBJ2-3, with 7 bases lining up with TRBD1. The ends lost 7 bases at V and 0 bases at J; junction bases unmatched: 7. The CDR3 loop spans 14 amino acids. Germline V CDR1 and CDR2: DFQATT, SNEGSKA (reference sequence). The CDR3 bases are TGCAGTGTACAGGGGCCCTCTAGCACAGATACGCAGTATTTT. Amino acid sequence: CSVQGPSSTDTQYF.

Concerning this clonotype: Germline is not matched at one junction end, which may reflect a read error. The chain has TRBV27 and TRBJ2-3; 8 bases agree with TRBD2. From germline, CDR1 is MNHEY and CDR2 SMNVEV (reference sequence). This CDR3 region has 16 residues. CDR3 in amino acids: CASSSPPRGGTDAQYF. CDR3 coding DNA: TGTGCCAGCAGTTCTCCGCCCCGGGGGGGCACAGATGCGCAGTATTTT.

The chain employs TRBV7-7 and TRBJ2-3; D remains ambiguous. CDR1 is SSHAT, CDR2 FNYEAQ, per germline (reference sequence). The CDR3 extends over 9 amino acids. The CDR3 loop is CANKSQQYF. The CDR3, as DNA: TGTGCAAATAAAAGTCAGCAGTATTTT.

The V and J genes are TRBV20-1 and TRBJ1-4, with TRBD1 matching over 10 bases. The CDR3 has 13 residues. The germline CDR1 and CDR2 sequences are DFQATT and SNEGSKA (reference sequence). The V and J ends lost 7 bases and 8 bases, in that order; junction bases with no gene match: 7. CDR3 protein: CSVRQGAQEKLFF. Here the CDR3 DNA reads TGCAGTGTTCGACAGGGGGCCCAGGAAAAACTGTTTTTT.

The genes are TRBV12-3 or TRBV12-4 and TRBJ2-1, with a tentative D call TRBD1 (6 bases). The CDR3 has 12 residues. With 6 bases removed from V and 8 bases from J, the gap between germline ends came to 11 bases. CDR3: CASSIGGYEQFF. The CDR3 nucleotides are TGTGCCAGCAGCATAGGGGGATATGAGCAGTTCTTC.

The CDR3 region is CASDVYNEQFF. In nucleotides, the CDR3 is TGTGCCAGCGATGTCTACAATGAGCAGTTCTTC. V gene TRBV25-1 combines with J gene TRBJ2-1; D unresolved. The V gene's germline CDR1 is MGHDK and CDR2 SYGVNS. The CDR3 runs 11 residues. Trimming stripped 8 bases from V and 3 bases from J, with 5 bases between.

V gene TRBV7-6 combines with J gene TRBJ2-7; D is perhaps TRBD1 (6 bases). The CDR3 runs 15 residues. Germline V CDR1 and CDR2: SGHVS, FNYEAQ. V shed 4 bases and J shed 3 bases, with 16 bases lying between them. The CDR3 loop is CASSSDGTRFYEQYF. The CDR3 DNA is TGTGCCAGCAGCTCAGACGGGACACGGTTCTACGAGCAGTACTTC.

The CDR3 spells CASRGRDSGYEQYF. CDR3 DNA sequence: TGTGCCAGCAGGGGTCGGGACAGCGGCTACGAGCAGTACTTC. J is TRBJ2-7 and V is TRBV7-9; 7 bases map to TRBD1. In germline, CDR1 is SEHNR, CDR2 FQNEAQ (reference sequence). The ends lost 6 bases at V and 3 bases at J; junction bases unmatched: 8. This CDR3 is 14 amino acids long.

This clonotype was recorded a few times. The chain employs TRBV27 and TRBJ2-3; 9 bases map to TRBD2. The CDR3 contains 14 residues. Germline V gene sequence: CDR1 MNHEY, CDR2 SMNVEV (reference sequence). V gave up 7 bases and J gave up 8 bases; unmatched junction bases: 10. CDR3 sequence (DNA): TGTGCCAGCAACCAGCGGGGGGATCCCTTTACGCAGTATTTT. It codes for CASNQRGDPFTQYF.

The rearrangement links TRBV7-2 to TRBJ2-3; D is uncertain. The CDR3 totals 14 residues. Trimming pared 1 base from V and 5 bases from J, leaving 10 bases between. Germline CDR1 is SGHTA and CDR2 is FQGNSA. In DNA, the CDR3 is TGTGCCAGCAGCTTAGTCTTGGACCGAGATACGCAGTATTTT. Translating gives CASSLVLDRDTQYF.